The rows below give T cell receptor beta chains drawn from one sample of a study of cytomegalovirus exposure and HLA in healthy donors. Some clones are missing from TCRdb's copy, which holds only in-frame ones; the method was immunoSEQ multiplex PCR. The data show 75,000 to 90,000 clones, about 60% seen once. The sample was PBMCs. These TCRs come from a woman aged 40 to 50 in good health and CMV-seropositive. Each CDR3 is given with its conserved first and last residue. Each record gives: CDR3 protein, CDR3 DNA, V gene, clone size, D gene, J gene. The D gene is left open where the match is weak. Expanded clones get a size class; other rows say once, few or many, or leave the size out.

CDR3: CASSTLGQGYNEQFF
DNA: TGTGCCAGCTCAACACTGGGACAGGGCTACAATGAGCAGTTCTTC
V: TRBV18
size: few
D: TRBD1
J: TRBJ2-1

CDR3: CASSFAAMQFF
DNA: TGTGCCAGCAGTTTTGCCGCGATGCAGTTCTTC
V: TRBV7-9
size: .
D: .
J: TRBJ2-1

CDR3: CASSYGTGSGNTIYF
DNA: TGTGCCAGCAGTTACGGGACAGGGAGCGGAAACACCATATATTTT
V: TRBV6-5
size: .
D: TRBD1
J: TRBJ1-3

CDR3: CASSFRVLTSGYNEQFF
DNA: TGTGCCAGCAGCTTTAGGGTGTTGACTAGCGGTTACAATGAGCAGTTCTTC
V: TRBV7-2
size: .
D: TRBD2
J: TRBJ2-1

CDR3: CASEPGSRLAKNIQYF
DNA: TGTGCCAGTGAACCGGGATCCAGGTTAGCCAAAAACATTCAGTACTTC
V: TRBV19
size: .
D: .
J: TRBJ2-4

CDR3: CASSTDRGEQYF
DNA: TGTGCCAGCAGTACGGACAGGGGCGAGCAGTACTTC
V: TRBV28
size: .
D: TRBD1
J: TRBJ2-7

CDR3: CASSLFKGATTEAFF
DNA: TGTGCCAGCAGTTTATTTAAGGGGGCGACTACTGAAGCTTTCTTT
V: TRBV28
size: few
D: TRBD1
J: TRBJ1-1

CDR3: CASSLERGFNQPQHF
DNA: TGTGCCAGCAGCTTAGAACGGGGGTTCAATCAGCCTCAGCATTTT
V: TRBV7-8
size: .
D: .
J: TRBJ1-5

CDR3: CASSQGLTFREQYF
DNA: TGTGCCAGCAGTCAAGGACTCACCTTTCGGGAGCAGTACTTC
V: TRBV13
size: few
D: .
J: TRBJ2-7

CDR3: CASSIQGNTEAFF
DNA: TGTGCCAGTAGTATACAGGGAAACACTGAAGCTTTCTTT
V: TRBV19
size: .
D: .
J: TRBJ1-1

CDR3: CASSQDRTTSGSLYF
DNA: TGTGCCAGCAGCCAAGATCGAACGACTAGCGGGAGTCTGTACTTC
V: TRBV4-2
size: .
D: TRBD2
J: TRBJ2-7

CDR3: CASSLGQGFRQPQHF
DNA: TGTGCCAGCAGTTTGGGACAGGGGTTTCGGCAGCCCCAGCATTTT
V: TRBV28
size: .
D: TRBD1
J: TRBJ1-5

CDR3: CASSVGVGLNYGYTF
DNA: TGTGCCAGCAGCGTGGGTGTCGGACTAAACTATGGCTACACCTTC
V: TRBV9
size: .
D: .
J: TRBJ1-2

CDR3: CAISGTGGDEQYF
DNA: TGTGCCATCAGCGGGACAGGGGGCGACGAGCAGTACTTC
V: TRBV10-3
size: .
D: TRBD1
J: TRBJ2-7

CDR3: CASIKQGITGELFF
DNA: TGTGCCAGCATCAAACAGGGTATAACCGGGGAGCTGTTTTTT
V: TRBV6-5
size: .
D: .
J: TRBJ2-2

CDR3: CASSLGFGAGGPYEQFF
DNA: TGTGCCAGCAGCTTAGGATTTGGGGCGGGAGGGCCCTATGAGCAGTTCTTC
V: TRBV7-2
size: few
D: TRBD2
J: TRBJ2-1

CDR3: CASSKTGTSGSYEQYF
DNA: TGCGCCAGCAGCAAAACCGGGACTAGCGGATCCTACGAGCAGTACTTC
V: TRBV4-3
size: .
D: TRBD2
J: TRBJ2-7

CDR3: CASSVADRPNTEAFF
DNA: TGTGCCAGCAGCGTAGCGGACAGGCCGAACACTGAAGCTTTCTTT
V: TRBV9
size: once
D: TRBD1
J: TRBJ1-1

CDR3: CASSQEPGTVEAFF
DNA: TGCGCCAGCAGCCAAGAACCGGGGACAGTTGAAGCTTTCTTT
V: TRBV4-3
size: .
D: TRBD1
J: TRBJ1-1

CDR3: CASSVGGRGKETQYF
DNA: TGTGCCAGCAGCGTAGGGGGCAGGGGGAAAGAGACCCAGTACTTC
V: TRBV9
size: .
D: TRBD1
J: TRBJ2-5

CDR3: CASSGLGTSGMDRTDTQYF
DNA: TGTGCCAGCAGTGGTCTCGGGACTAGCGGGATGGACCGCACAGATACGCAGTATTTT
V: TRBV2
size: few
D: TRBD2
J: TRBJ2-3

CDR3: CASSPRDFGSYEQYF
DNA: TGTGCCAGCTCACCACGGGACTTCGGCTCCTACGAGCAGTACTTC
V: TRBV18
size: .
D: .
J: TRBJ2-7

CDR3: CASSSGAGRSSQPQHF
DNA: TGCGCCAGCAGCTCAGGGGCAGGACGCAGTTCACAGCCCCAGCATTTT
V: TRBV4-1
size: .
D: .
J: TRBJ1-5

CDR3: CASSLFGGGLQETQYF
DNA: TGTGCCAGCAGCTTATTTGGCGGGGGTCTGCAAGAGACCCAGTACTTC
V: TRBV7-2
size: .
D: TRBD2
J: TRBJ2-5

CDR3: CASSFRAVTLYYGYTF
DNA: TGTGCCAGCAGTTTCAGGGCAGTCACACTTTACTATGGCTACACCTTC
V: TRBV28
size: .
D: .
J: TRBJ1-2

CDR3: CASSVRRDPGNEQFF
DNA: TGTGCCAGCAGCGTTCGTCGAGACCCGGGGAATGAGCAGTTCTTC
V: TRBV9
size: .
D: .
J: TRBJ2-1

CDR3: CASSRSIAGGPFYNEQFF
DNA: TGTGCCAGCAGCAGGAGTATAGCGGGAGGGCCATTTTACAATGAGCAGTTCTTC
V: TRBV28
size: .
D: TRBD2
J: TRBJ2-1

CDR3: CASGLVLREHTGELFF
DNA: TGTGCTAGTGGTTTGGTACTTAGGGAGCACACCGGGGAGCTGTTTTTT
V: TRBV12-5
size: once
D: .
J: TRBJ2-2

CDR3: CASITDSSNGQLFF
DNA: TGTGCCAGTATCACGGACAGCTCCAACGGGCAACTGTTTTTT
V: TRBV19
size: .
D: .
J: TRBJ1-4

CDR3: CASTPRGTGVNGYTF
DNA: TGTGCCAGCACACCCCGAGGGACAGGGGTAAATGGCTACACCTTC
V: TRBV5-6
size: .
D: TRBD1
J: TRBJ1-2

CDR3: CASSMGASNQPQHF
DNA: TGTGCCAGTAGTATGGGGGCTAGCAATCAGCCCCAGCATTTT
V: TRBV19
size: .
D: .
J: TRBJ1-5

CDR3: CASSRRGKQFF
DNA: TGTGCCAGCAGCCGCCGCGGCAAGCAGTTCTTC
V: TRBV7-2
size: .
D: .
J: TRBJ2-1

CDR3: CATKSGKGTDTQYF
DNA: TGTGCCACCAAATCGGGGAAAGGCACAGATACGCAGTATTTT
V: TRBV19
size: .
D: .
J: TRBJ2-3

CDR3: CASSLHGDQETQYF
DNA: TGTGCCAGCAGTTTACACGGGGACCAAGAGACCCAGTACTTC
V: TRBV28
size: .
D: .
J: TRBJ2-5

CDR3: CASSADQTSGGKETQYF
DNA: TGTGCCAGCAGCGCGGATCAGACTAGCGGGGGTAAAGAGACCCAGTACTTC
V: TRBV7-9
size: .
D: TRBD2
J: TRBJ2-5

CDR3: CATDNSGRSQYF
DNA: TGTGCCACCGACAATAGCGGGAGGTCGCAGTATTTT
V: TRBV19
size: .
D: TRBD2
J: TRBJ2-3

CDR3: CASRPRSSAQPQHF
DNA: TGTGCCAGCAGACCTCGGTCCTCAGCGCAGCCCCAGCATTTT
V: TRBV27
size: .
D: .
J: TRBJ1-5

CDR3: CATSRDQLVAGESYEQYF
DNA: TGTGCCACCAGCAGAGATCAATTGGTCGCAGGGGAGTCTTACGAGCAGTACTTC
V: TRBV15
size: .
D: .
J: TRBJ2-7

CDR3: CASSVSGSGEQFF
DNA: TGTGCCAGCAGCGTGAGTGGATCGGGTGAGCAGTTCTTC
V: TRBV9
size: few
D: .
J: TRBJ2-1

CDR3: CSVHRGFQETQYF
DNA: TGCAGCGTCCACCGGGGTTTCCAAGAGACCCAGTACTTC
V: TRBV29-1
size: few
D: .
J: TRBJ2-5

CDR3: CASSSTNRENYGYTF
DNA: TGTGCCAGCAGTTCTACCAACCGGGAGAACTATGGCTACACCTTC
V: TRBV6-5
size: .
D: .
J: TRBJ1-2

CDR3: CASARELNQPQHF
DNA: TGTGCCAGCGCCAGGGAACTCAATCAGCCCCAGCATTTT
V: TRBV6-5
size: .
D: .
J: TRBJ1-5

CDR3: CASSPPGDRGLRWEAFF
DNA: TGTGCCAGCAGCCCCCCCGGGGACAGGGGCCTTCGTTGGGAAGCTTTCTTT
V: TRBV9
size: once
D: TRBD1
J: TRBJ1-1

CDR3: CASRPWGRPGADTQYF
DNA: TGTGCCAGCAGACCATGGGGACGCCCAGGGGCAGATACGCAGTATTTT
V: TRBV7-9
size: few
D: .
J: TRBJ2-3